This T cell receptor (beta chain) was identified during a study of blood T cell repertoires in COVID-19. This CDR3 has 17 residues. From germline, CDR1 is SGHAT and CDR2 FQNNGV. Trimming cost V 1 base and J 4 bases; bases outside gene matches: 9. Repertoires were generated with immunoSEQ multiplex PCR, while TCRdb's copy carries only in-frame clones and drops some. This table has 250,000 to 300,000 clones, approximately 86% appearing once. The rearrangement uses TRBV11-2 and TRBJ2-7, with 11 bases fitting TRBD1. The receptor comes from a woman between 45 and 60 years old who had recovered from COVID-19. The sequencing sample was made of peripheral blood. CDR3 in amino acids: CASSLGPGTGGPYEQYF. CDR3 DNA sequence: TGTGCCAGCAGCTTAGGACCCGGGACAGGGGGACCGTACGAGCAGTACTTC.